A selection of T cell receptor beta chains follows, all from one sample in a study of T cell repertoires in cytomegalovirus infection. TCRdb re-derived calls from the reads in MiXCR, one entry per CDR3 protein. The sample holds 450,000 to 650,000 distinct CDR3 sequences; about 26% are singletons and the top ten take over 10%. Sequenced: PBMCs. These receptors were collected from a human donor in good health (CMV status not recorded). Some clones in this sample may be carry-over from other donors' samples. Both conserved end residues are part of each CDR3. The D gene is left open where the match is weak. Rows give clone size only sometimes, using once, few, many, or a class for an expanded clone.

J	size	V	D	CDR3	DNA
TRBJ1-6	many	TRBV12-3/TRBV12-4	TRBD1	CASSQGGHGGSPLHF	TGTGCCAGCAGTCAGGGGGGTCATGGTGGTTCACCCCTCCACTTT
TRBJ1-1	few	TRBV28	NA	CASSGTGNSEAFF	TGTGCCAGCAGTGGAACAGGGAACTCTGAAGCTTTCTTT
TRBJ2-1	NA	TRBV7-3	TRBD2	CASSLTPGLAGGPTYNEQFF	TGTGCCAGCAGCTTAACACCGGGACTAGCGGGAGGGCCAACCTACAATGAGCAGTTCTTC
TRBJ2-7	NA	TRBV6-2/TRBV6-3	NA	CAKSPMIQGNEQYF	TGTGCCAAGTCTCCGATGATACAAGGCAACGAGCAGTACTTC
TRBJ2-2	NA	TRBV6-6	TRBD2	CASRSREAGELFF	TGTGCCAGCAGATCGCGGGAGGCCGGGGAGCTGTTTTTT
TRBJ2-7	NA	TRBV6-2/TRBV6-3	NA	CASTLSLLRAYEQYF	TGTGCCAGCACCCTGTCGCTACTCCGAGCCTACGAGCAGTACTTC
TRBJ1-2	NA	TRBV7-9	TRBD1	CASSLGKRWDRLNYGYTF	TGTGCCAGCAGCTTAGGGAAGAGGTGGGACAGATTAAACTATGGCTACACCTTC
TRBJ1-2	NA	TRBV4-3	TRBD1	CASSQPGQTRTYTF	TGCGCCAGCAGCCAACCGGGACAGACGAGGACCTACACCTTC
TRBJ2-5	many	TRBV12-3/TRBV12-4	NA	CASSLTRRERTQYF	TGTGCCAGCAGTTTAACTCGTCGGGAGAGGACCCAGTACTTC
TRBJ2-1	many	TRBV7-2	TRBD2	CASRAGGLDEQFF	TGTGCCAGCAGGGCGGGAGGGCTGGATGAGCAGTTCTTC
TRBJ1-5	few	TRBV2	TRBD1	CASSDPGQGAFQPQHF	TGTGCCAGCAGTGACCCGGGACAGGGGGCATTTCAGCCCCAGCATTTT
TRBJ2-3	NA	TRBV7-2	TRBD2	CASSVERTSGRRTDTQYF	TGTGCCAGCAGCGTAGAACGGACTAGCGGGAGGCGCACAGATACGCAGTATTTT
TRBJ1-1	few	TRBV29-1	NA	CSAEGGMNTEAFF	TGCAGCGCCGAAGGGGGGATGAACACTGAAGCTTTCTTT
TRBJ2-3	NA	TRBV29-1	TRBD2	CSVWVGLAGDTQYF	TGCAGCGTTTGGGTAGGACTAGCGGGAGATACGCAGTATTTT
TRBJ2-3	NA	TRBV5-1	NA	CASSTLRHQDTQYF	TGCGCCAGCAGTACCCTGCGACACCAAGATACGCAGTATTTT
TRBJ2-7	many	TRBV6-1	NA	CASSSLLWGPRRVYEQYF	TGTGCCAGCAGTTCGTTACTCTGGGGACCTCGAAGGGTCTACGAGCAGTACTTC
TRBJ1-2	few	TRBV18	TRBD1	CASARDRREYTF	TGTGCCAGCGCCCGGGACAGGAGGGAGTACACCTTC
TRBJ2-1	NA	TRBV7-4	NA	CASSPAPNEQFF	TGTGCCAGCAGCCCCGCCCCCAATGAGCAGTTCTTC
TRBJ1-1	many	TRBV7-2	TRBD1	CASSLQGAEAFF	TGTGCCAGCAGCTTACAGGGGGCTGAAGCTTTCTTT
TRBJ2-7	NA	TRBV4-1	NA	CASSQETSSNYEQYF	TGTGCCAGCAGCCAAGAAACTAGCTCAAACTACGAGCAGTACTTC
TRBJ1-6	many	TRBV7-2	NA	CASSSWEARNSPLHF	TGTGCCAGCAGCTCCTGGGAGGCCCGTAATTCACCCCTCCACTTT
TRBJ2-1	NA	TRBV6-2/TRBV6-3	NA	CASSFLGPSYNEQFF	TGTGCCAGCAGTTTTTTAGGGCCCTCCTACAATGAGCAGTTCTTC